This TCR beta chain was recovered during a study of OX40 agonist ivuxolimab in advanced cancers. About the study: The study enrolled dose-escalation patients with hepatocellular carcinoma, melanoma, renal cell or head and neck cancer.

Sequencing was performed with immunoSEQ multiplex PCR; in TCRdb, only in-frame clones are kept and a portion is missing. The sample consists of about 52,000 clones, 90% to 95% of them appearing once. Concerning this clone itself: Its specificity is not known.

CDR3 length: 16 residues. Trimming cost V 5 bases and J 5 bases; bases outside gene matches: 13. The germline gives CDR1 MNHEY, CDR2 SMNVEV (reference sequence). Study outcomes and limitations: Both CD4+ and CD8+ T cell populations in blood had undergone clonal expansion by week 6 at 0.1 to 3.0 mg/kg.

This TCR derives from an adult with an advanced solid tumor such as melanoma, head and neck, liver or kidney cancer. The chain carries TRBV27 and TRBJ2-7; the match to TRBD2 covers 9 bases. This sample comprised CD4+ or CD8+ T cells sorted from blood, obtained in a trial of the OX40 agonist ivuxolimab. The CDR3 loop is CASSATGTSRIDEQYF. As DNA, the CDR3 is TGTGCCAGCAGTGCCACCGGGACTAGCAGGATCGACGAGCAGTACTTC.